This T cell receptor beta chain was identified during a study of beta chain features in type 1 diabetes. In the study overall: All samples together contributed some 100,000,000 sorted cells for examination. Study-wide results and limits: Patients' naive, central memory and regulatory TCRB repertoires appeared more alike than those of healthy donors. Equally in patients and controls, shorter templates might have been favored by PCR. Moderately but significantly shorter TCRB CDR3s were found in Type 1 diabetes patients in all four CD4+ subsets.

Reverse transcribing all isolated RNA meant expressed TCRB transcripts were sequenced. When averaged, stem cell-like memory T cell samples yielded about 1.01 million reads. The repertoire was sequenced with immunoSEQ multiplex PCR; TCRdb's copy has only in-frame clones and lacks some. The sample lists about 47,000 clones, around 40% seen once, with more than 0.1% in the top ten. Note on this clone: Its antigen remains unidentified.

The specimen sequenced was stem cell memory CD4+ T cells from blood. The sequence came from a man aged 25-40 years with type 1 diabetes.

The CDR3 loop is CASSSTAPGELFF. The CDR3 DNA sequence: TGTGCCAGCAGCTCGACAGCGCCCGGGGAGCTGTTTTTT. The rearrangement joins TRBV5-4 to TRBJ2-2, with D maybe TRBD1 (5 bases). The CDR3 is 13 residues long. CDR1 and CDR2 from the germline V gene are SGHNT and YYREEE (reference sequence). With 3 bases removed from V and 6 bases from J, the gap between germline ends came to 9 bases.